This T cell receptor (beta chain) was identified in a study of cytomegalovirus exposure and HLA in healthy donors. The PCR used 60 Vbeta and 13 Jbeta primers. The repertoire was sequenced with immunoSEQ multiplex PCR; TCRdb's copy has only in-frame clones and lacks some. The data contain 110,000 or so clones, 82% of them singletons. Study-wide results and limits: Later on, an analysis tied some 17,000 TCR beta sequences to HLA alleles at 0.05 false discovery rate. Three CMV-associated chains proved CMV antigen-specific in vitro.

This CDR3 region has 14 residues. Germline CDR1 SGHRS, CDR2 YFSETQ. Deletions cut 4 bases from V and 4 bases from J, with 14 bases between. On this clone: Its cognate antigen is unknown.

This clonotype was sampled from a woman aged 18-35 years in good health and CMV-seronegative. V usage is TRBV5-1 and J usage is TRBJ1-2; D is unresolved. The specimen sequenced was PBMCs. The CDR3 loop is CASSEEGRIYGYTF. The CDR3 DNA sequence: TGCGCCAGCAGCGAGGAGGGCAGAATCTATGGCTACACCTTC.